The 19 T cell receptor beta chains presented below share a single source sample, sequenced in a study of blood T cell repertoires in COVID-19. Produced via immunoSEQ multiplex PCR; TCRdb's table is partial and in-frame only. Seen here are fewer than 50,000 clones, 65% to 85% observed once, and the top ten hold less than 45%. Sequenced input: peripheral blood. The source is a woman aged 80 or older with active or convalescent COVID-19.

The V gene is TRBV4-1, the J gene TRBJ1-6; maybe TRBD1 (6 bases). Germline assignment: CDR1 MGHRA and CDR2 YSYEKL. V lost 3 bases and J lost 4, with 13 bases in between. This CDR3 contains 16 residues. The CDR3 reads CASSQPTGEYNSPLHF. DNA for the CDR3: TGCGCCAGCAGCCAGCCGACAGGCGAATATAATTCACCCCTCCACTTT.

V gene TRBV7-8 combines with J gene TRBJ2-1, with a tentative D call TRBD1 (6 bases). Germline loops: CDR1 SGHVS, CDR2 FQNEAQ. V shed 4 bases and J shed 13 bases, with 32 bases lying between them. This CDR3 has 18 amino acids. Here the CDR3 reads CASSYSPYKQGFQRYQFF. In DNA, the CDR3 is TGTGCCAGCAGCTATAGTCCTTATAAACAGGGATTCCAAAGATACCAGTTCTTC.

The rearrangement uses TRBV30 and TRBJ1-2; maybe TRBD1 (5 bases). There are 13 residues in the CDR3. V gave up 8 bases and J gave up 1 base, with 14 bases separating them. Germline-derived CDR1 and CDR2 are GTSNPN and SVGIG (reference sequence). The DNA of the CDR3 is TGTGCCGCCCGCTCAGGGATTAACTATGGCTACACCTTC. Translation: CAARSGINYGYTF.

The chain recombines TRBV5-5 with TRBJ2-2; the D is unclear. The germline gives CDR1 SGHKS, CDR2 YYEKEE (reference sequence). Deletions cut 0 bases from V and 1 base from J, with 4 bases between. The CDR3 extends over 14 amino acids. CDR3 DNA: TGTGCCAGCAGCTTGGGACAGAACACCGGGGAGCTGTTTTTT. This gives the protein CASSLGQNTGELFF.

V and J are TRBV9 and TRBJ2-2; 7 nucleotides align to TRBD1. The junction had 6 bases not matched to a gene; V was cut back by 4 bases and J by 0 bases. From germline, CDR1 is SGDLS and CDR2 YYNGEE. The CDR3 loop spans 16 amino acids. The DNA of the CDR3 is TGTGCCAGCAGCCTGGGGACAGACCCGAACACCGGGGAGCTGTTTTTT. Its protein is CASSLGTDPNTGELFF.

This clone was detected once. The V and J genes are TRBV18 and TRBJ1-1; D unresolved. The CDR3 covers 13 residues. V shed 6 bases and J shed 3 bases, with 11 bases lying between them. In germline, CDR1 is KGHSH, CDR2 LQKENI. CDR3 bases: TGTGCCAGCTCCGGGAACCTGGACACTGAAGCTTTCTTT. Residues: CASSGNLDTEAFF.

This clone was seen more than once but under ten times. V is TRBV6-2 or TRBV6-3 and J is TRBJ2-7, with no clear D. This CDR3 is built from 14 residues. Germline V lookup: CDR1 MNHEY, CDR2 SVGEGT. Trimming cost V 4 bases and J 3 bases, with 13 bases left between them. The CDR3 spells CASSFTTGGYEQYF. The CDR3 DNA reads TGTGCCAGCAGTTTTACGACGGGTGGCTACGAGCAGTACTTC.

The CDR3 reads CAILWTGPRSLPYQLLWSNQPQHF. CDR3 sequence (DNA): TGTGCCATCTTATGGACAGGCCCTAGGTCTCTCCCTTACCAACTGTTATGGAGCAATCAGCCCCAGCATTTT. The chain has TRBV10-3 and TRBJ1-5; 7 nucleotides match TRBD1. The J segment lost 1 base and the V segment lost 8 bases, leaving 35 bases of the junction unmatched. The CDR3 consists of 24 residues. Germline CDR1 and CDR2: ENHRY and SYGVKD.

V gene TRBV28 combines with J gene TRBJ1-1; 8 bases are shared with TRBD1. Germline V gives CDR1 MDHEN, CDR2 SYDVKM. The CDR3 totals 13 residues. V lost 6 bases to trimming and J lost 7 bases; unmatched junction nucleotides: 7. The CDR3 region is CASSPRTGFEAFF. CDR3 DNA: TGTGCCAGCAGCCCTCGGACAGGGTTTGAAGCTTTCTTT. The variable domain in full, with the rest retrieved from reference TRBV28 and TRBJ1-1, is DVKVTQSSRYLVKRTGEKVFLECVQDMDHENMFWYRQDPGLGLRLIYFSYDVKMKEKGDIPEGYSVSREKKERFSLILESASTNQTSMYLCASSPRTGFEAFFGQGTRLTVV.

The chain recombines TRBV28 with TRBJ1-1, with 10 positions matching TRBD1. Germline V gives CDR1 MDHEN, CDR2 SYDVKM. The CDR3 extends over 17 amino acids. V gave up 1 base and J gave up 5 bases; unmatched junction bases: 10. In DNA, the CDR3 is TGTGCCAGCAGTTTATTACCGGGACAGGGGTCGAGAACTGAAGCTTTCTTT. It encodes CASSLLPGQGSRTEAFF.

J is TRBJ2-6 and V is TRBV6-5; 8 bases agree with TRBD1. This CDR3 contains 14 residues. Germline-derived CDR1 and CDR2 are MNHEY and SVGAGI. The V and J ends lost 10 bases and 4 bases, in that order; junction bases with no gene match: 6. Written as DNA, the CDR3 is TGTGCCACCACCAGGGGGCCAGGGGCCAACGTCCTGACTTTC. This gives the protein CATTRGPGANVLTF.

Only one count was recorded for this clone. V gene TRBV11-1 combines with J gene TRBJ2-7, with D maybe TRBD2 (8 bases). V was cut by 2 bases and J by 3 bases, with 14 bases left in between. Germline CDR1 reads SGHAT; CDR2 reads FQDESV (reference sequence). CDR3 length equals 15 residues. The CDR3 region is CASSLRGGQHYEQYF. The CDR3 nucleotides are TGTGCCAGCAGCTTACGGGGGGGACAGCACTACGAGCAGTACTTC.

The rearrangement joins TRBV2 to TRBJ1-2, with 8 bases aligning to TRBD1. The CDR3 totals 15 residues. Germline V gene data show CDR1 as SNHLY and CDR2 as FYNNEI. V trimming: 4 bases; J trimming: 0 bases; junction bases outside the gene matches: 4. The CDR3 sequence is CASSGGQETNYGYTF. The CDR3 coding sequence is TGTGCCAGCAGTGGGGGACAGGAGACTAACTATGGCTACACCTTC.

The chain joins TRBV7-9 to TRBJ2-7; 7 nucleotides line up with TRBD2. The CDR3 loop spans 18 amino acids. Trimming removed 4 bases from V and 0 bases from J; junction bases left unmatched: 15. CDR1 and CDR2 from the germline V gene are SEHNR and FQNEAQ (reference sequence). The CDR3 sequence: CASSSQRKSGNPSYEQYF. Written as DNA, the CDR3 is TGTGCCAGCAGCTCCCAGCGTAAAAGCGGGAACCCCTCCTACGAGCAGTACTTC.

The J gene is TRBJ2-1, the V gene TRBV19; D is possibly TRBD2 (5 bases). The CDR3 is made up of 15 amino acids. CDR1 LNHDA and CDR2 SQIVND come from the germline V gene (reference sequence). V was trimmed by 0 bases and J by 7 bases, leaving 13 bases between them. The chain's CDR3 is CASSIEAGLSNEQFF. CDR3 nucleotides: TGTGCCAGTAGTATAGAGGCCGGACTTTCTAATGAGCAGTTCTTC.

The chain recombines TRBV11-2 with TRBJ1-6; 7 positions agree with TRBD1. The junction had 13 bases not matched to a gene; V was cut back by 5 bases and J by 6 bases. The CDR3 is 17 residues long. The germline CDR1 and CDR2 sequences are SGHAT and FQNNGV. The CDR3 DNA reads as TGTGCCAGCAGCAAAATCACAGGGGAGCCCCTTAATTCACCCCTCCACTTT. Its translation is CASSKITGEPLNSPLHF.

This clone turned up a few times. The gene calls are TRBV30 and TRBJ2-5; 7 bases agree with TRBD2. The germline gives CDR1 GTSNPN, CDR2 SVGIG (reference sequence). Trimming removed 2 bases from V and 5 bases from J; junction bases left unmatched: 5. The CDR3 consists of 13 residues. CDR3: CAWSMRRGETQYF. The CDR3 nucleotides read TGTGCCTGGAGTATGCGGCGGGGGGAGACCCAGTACTTC.

The gene calls are TRBV27 and TRBJ1-6; 7 nucleotides line up with TRBD1. Germline V CDR1 and CDR2: MNHEY, SMNVEV (reference sequence). This CDR3 has 14 residues. The J segment lost 9 bases and the V segment lost 4 bases, leaving 6 bases of the junction unmatched. The CDR3 nucleotides read TGTGCCAGCAGTTCCGGACAGGCGGGTTCACCCCTCCACTTT. It encodes CASSSGQAGSPLHF.

This clone was recorded a few times. The chain joins TRBV19 to TRBJ2-3; a weak D match, TRBD1 (5 bases). Germline assignment: CDR1 LNHDA and CDR2 SQIVND (reference sequence). The CDR3 is made up of 16 amino acids. Trimming cost V 2 bases and J 0 bases, with 12 bases left between them. The CDR3: CASSITATVSTDTQYF. CDR3 bases: TGTGCCAGTAGTATAACAGCGACAGTGAGCACAGATACGCAGTATTTT.